What follows are 3 T cell receptor beta chains derived from one specimen sequenced in a study of CD8+ T cells in alopecia areata. RNA extraction and reverse transcription yielded cDNA as sequencing template. Sequencing used immunoSEQ multiplex PCR; TCRdb keeps in-frame clones, though not all of them. The sample lists about 140,000 clones, 70% to 90% seen once, with about 13% in the top ten. The treatment is: oral pan-JAK inhibitor, 5-10 mg twice daily. Sequencing used CD8+ T cells sorted from blood, obtained at week 4, from a patient treated with tofacitinib. The source of these receptors is a human donor with alopecia areata.

This sequence joins TRBV5-1 and TRBJ2-6, with D unresolved. The V and J ends lost 3 bases and 0 bases respectively, with 13 bases between them. Germline V gene sequence: CDR1 SGHRS, CDR2 YFSETQ. The CDR3 loop spans 17 amino acids. This CDR3 reads CASSSDIGSSGANVLTF. DNA of the CDR3: TGCGCCAGCAGCTCAGATATAGGTTCCTCTGGGGCCAACGTCCTGACTTTC.

The chain combines TRBV25-1 with TRBJ2-3, with no clear D. Trimming removed 8 bases at V and 5 bases at J, with 8 bases between. This CDR3 region has 11 residues. The germline V gene has CDR1 MGHDK and CDR2 SYGVNS. This CDR3 reads CASYTEDTQYF. In DNA form, the CDR3 reads TGTGCCAGCTATACTGAAGATACGCAGTATTTT. Full variable domain (outside the CDR3, taken from reference TRBV25-1 and TRBJ2-3): EADIYQTPRYLVIGTGKKITLECSQTMGHDKMYWYQQDPGMELHLIHYSYGVNSTEKGDLSSESTVSRIRTEHFPLTLESARPSHTSQYLCASYTEDTQYFGPGTRLTVL.

This chain links TRBV4-1 with TRBJ1-1; maybe TRBD1 (5 bases). The CDR3 extends over 13 amino acids. Trimming cost V 5 bases and J 8 bases, with 15 bases left between them. Germline CDR1 reads MGHRA; CDR2 reads YSYEKL. CDR3 sequence: CASSYTGTLEAFF. The CDR3 region has the DNA TGCGCCAGCAGCTATACCGGGACCCTAGAAGCTTTCTTT.